A single sample is the source of the 26 T cell receptor beta chains below, sequenced in a study of blood T cell repertoires in COVID-19. This table comes from immunoSEQ multiplex PCR, and its TCRdb copy is limited to in-frame clones, with some not included. The profile covers around 250,000 clones, with 75% to 90% appearing a single time and 4% to 5% taken by the ten largest. The sequencing input was peripheral blood. These receptors originate from a woman aged 40 to 55 who had recovered from COVID-19.

This clone has more than one count but fewer than ten. The chain carries TRBV5-6 and TRBJ2-7, with D hard to call. V was pared by 2 bases and J by 3 bases, with 12 bases between. The CDR3 is made up of 14 amino acids. Germline lookup yields CDR1 SGHDT and CDR2 YYEEEE. CDR3 loop: CASSFRLNLYEQYF. The CDR3, as DNA: TGTGCCAGCAGCTTCCGTCTTAATCTCTACGAGCAGTACTTC.

The CDR3 DNA follows: TGTGCCACGGGTTTAGGCTGGGAGACCCAGTACTTC. It is translated as CATGLGWETQYF. The chain links TRBV19 to TRBJ2-5; D uncertain. From germline, CDR1 is LNHDA and CDR2 SQIVND (reference sequence). V lost 10 bases, J lost 5 bases, and 14 bases lay in between. The length of the CDR3 is 12 residues.

V is TRBV6-5 and J is TRBJ2-1, with D possibly TRBD1 on 5 matching bases. CDR3 length: 13 amino acids. V gave up 3 bases and J gave up 5 bases, with 8 bases separating them. CDR1 and CDR2 from the germline V gene are MNHEY and SVGAGI. CDR3 region: CASSYGADNEQFF. Here the CDR3 DNA reads TGTGCCAGCAGTTATGGGGCAGACAATGAGCAGTTCTTC.

The J gene is TRBJ2-3, the V gene TRBV6-2 or TRBV6-3; 10 bases are a match to TRBD2. Trimming at V came to 6 bases and at J to 0 bases, leaving 3 bases not matched to a gene. Germline loops: CDR1 MNHEY, CDR2 SVGEGT. The CDR3 contains 15 residues. The CDR3 spells CASRPSGSSTDTQYF. The CDR3 DNA is TGTGCCAGCAGACCTAGCGGGAGTAGCACAGATACGCAGTATTTT.

This chain joins TRBV5-1 and TRBJ1-2, with TRBD1 matching 9 bases. Germline CDR1 is SGHRS and CDR2 is YFSETQ. Unmatched junction bases numbered 4, after V lost 7 bases and J lost 6 bases. This CDR3 is 12 amino acids long. The CDR3 DNA sequence: TGCGCCAGCTCCCGGGACAGGGATGGCTACACCTTC. Encoded protein: CASSRDRDGYTF. Looking up the rest from reference TRBV5-1 and TRBJ1-2 gives the full variable domain: KAGVTQTPRYLIKTRGQQVTLSCSPISGHRSVSWYQQTPGQGLQFLFEYFSETQRNKGNFPGRFSGRQFSNSRSEMNVSTLELGDSALYLCASSRDRDGYTFGSGTRLTVV.

V and J are TRBV5-4 and TRBJ1-2, with TRBD1 matching over 7 bases. The V gene's germline CDR1 is SGHNT and CDR2 YYREEE (reference sequence). This CDR3 has 16 amino acids. The J segment lost 4 bases and the V segment lost 3 bases, leaving 12 bases of the junction unmatched. CDR3 nucleotides: TGTGCCAGCAGCTCGCTAGTGACAGGGCTGGGCTATGGCTACACCTTC. It is translated as CASSSLVTGLGYGYTF.

The V gene is TRBV4-3, the J gene TRBJ2-3; 9 positions match TRBD1. Trimming at V came to 4 bases and at J to 1 base, leaving 6 bases not matched to a gene. This CDR3 has 16 residues. CDR1 is LGHNA, CDR2 YSLEER, per germline. CDR3 coding DNA: TGCGCCAGCAGCCTAGACAGGGGGTCTGGCACAGATACGCAGTATTTT. It specifies CASSLDRGSGTDTQYF.

V is TRBV2 and J is TRBJ2-1; D may be TRBD1 (5 bases). The CDR3 sequence is 13 residues long. From germline, CDR1 is SNHLY and CDR2 FYNNEI. V lost 6 bases and J 10 bases, leaving 16 bases between the germline ends. CDR3 residues: CASRESGSIEQFF. In DNA form, the CDR3 reads TGTGCCAGCAGAGAATCAGGGTCGATCGAGCAGTTCTTC.

A single count supports this clone. The CDR3 DNA is TGTGCCAGCAGCCCGGGACTAGCGTCGGATACGCAGTATTTT. This codes for CASSPGLASDTQYF. The gene calls are TRBV28 and TRBJ2-3; the match to TRBD2 covers 10 bases. The germline gives CDR1 MDHEN, CDR2 SYDVKM. CDR3 length: 14 residues. Trimming took 6 bases from V and 6 from J; bases not matched to a gene: 6. The full variable domain, completed using reference TRBV28 and TRBJ2-3, is DVKVTQSSRYLVKRTGEKVFLECVQDMDHENMFWYRQDPGLGLRLIYFSYDVKMKEKGDIPEGYSVSREKKERFSLILESASTNQTSMYLCASSPGLASDTQYFGPGTRLTVL.

As to this clone: Germline and junction disagree at one end, which may indicate a read error. This rearrangement joins TRBV24-1 to TRBJ2-1, with 10 bases that match TRBD2. Germline CDR1 and CDR2: KGHDR and SFDVKD. The CDR3 loop spans 15 amino acids. This CDR3 reads CATSGTSSGSNEQFF. As DNA, the CDR3 is TGTGCCACAAGTGGAACGTCTAGCGGGAGCAATGAGCAGTTCTTC.

The chain is built from TRBV2 and TRBJ2-7, with D possibly TRBD1 on 6 matching bases. V was pared by 5 bases and J by 4 bases, with 9 bases between. The CDR3 runs to 12 residues. CDR1 and CDR2 (germline): SNHLY, FYNNEI. CDR3 loop: CASSRTVYEQYF. In nucleotides, the CDR3 is TGTGCCAGCAGTCGGACAGTATACGAGCAGTACTTC.

The V and J genes are TRBV7-9 and TRBJ1-1; 8 bases agree with TRBD1. CDR1 is SEHNR and CDR2 is FQNEAQ in the germline V gene (reference sequence). Trimming took 3 bases from V and 0 from J; bases not matched to a gene: 6. The CDR3 consists of 16 residues. CDR3: CASSFSPGGMNTEAFF. The CDR3 DNA sequence: TGTGCCAGCAGCTTTTCCCCAGGGGGCATGAACACTGAAGCTTTCTTT.

The J gene is TRBJ1-2, the V gene TRBV2; D unclear. This CDR3 is 13 amino acids long. V lost 8 bases and J 1 base, leaving 11 bases between the germline ends. Germline assignment: CDR1 SNHLY and CDR2 FYNNEI. This CDR3 is CASLRLYNYGYTF. The CDR3 coding sequence is TGTGCCAGCCTCCGACTCTATAACTATGGCTACACCTTC.

J is TRBJ2-1 and V is TRBV19, with unresolved D. V lost 5 bases to trimming and J lost 0 bases, with 14 bases between them. The V gene's germline CDR1 is LNHDA and CDR2 SQIVND (reference sequence). CDR3 length: 16 amino acids. This chain's CDR3 is CASSPHSQLSYNEQFF. The CDR3 DNA follows: TGTGCCAGTAGTCCCCATTCACAGCTCTCCTACAATGAGCAGTTCTTC.

This rearrangement joins TRBV19 to TRBJ2-1; 7 nucleotides match TRBD1. The CDR3 length is 17 residues. The germline V gene has CDR1 LNHDA and CDR2 SQIVND (reference sequence). J was trimmed by 7 bases and V by 3 bases; bases with no gene match: 15. CDR3 residues: CASSILWATGFGNEQFF. CDR3 DNA sequence: TGTGCCAGTAGTATTTTATGGGCGACAGGGTTTGGGAATGAGCAGTTCTTC.

The rearrangement uses TRBV6-6 and TRBJ1-6, with D possibly matching TRBD1 (6 bases). The CDR3 extends over 12 amino acids. The V and J ends lost 5 bases and 9 bases respectively, with 8 bases between them. Germline V gives CDR1 MNHNY, CDR2 SVGAGI (reference sequence). CDR3 in DNA: TGTGCCAGCAGTACACAGGGTTCACCCCTCCACTTT. Its protein is CASSTQGSPLHF.

This chain links TRBV6-5 with TRBJ1-6; 9 bases line up with TRBD1. The CDR3 is 15 residues long. Germline CDR1 reads MNHEY; CDR2 reads SVGAGI. V was pared by 5 bases and J by 5 bases, with 4 bases of the junction left unmatched. In nucleotides, the CDR3 is TGTGCCAGCAGTAAACGACAGGGGGATAATTCACCCCTCCACTTT. This gives the protein CASSKRQGDNSPLHF.

The V gene is TRBV28, the J gene TRBJ1-6, with 9 bases identical to TRBD1. The CDR3 loop spans 14 amino acids. CDR1 is MDHEN, CDR2 SYDVKM, per germline. V was clipped by 8 bases and J by 5 bases; unmatched bases: 4. The CDR3 region has the DNA TGTGCCAGCGGGACAGGGATCGATAATTCACCCCTCCACTTT. As protein: CASGTGIDNSPLHF.

On this clone: Germline and junction disagree at one end, which may indicate a read error. The chain couples TRBV7-7 to TRBJ2-5, with D perhaps TRBD2 (7 bases). This CDR3 is 17 amino acids long. Germline V lookup: CDR1 SSHAT, CDR2 FNYEAQ (reference sequence). The CDR3 sequence is CASSFNPQGGGQATQYF. The CDR3 nucleotides read TGTGCCAGCAGCTTTAATCCGCAAGGGGGGGGCCAAGCGACCCAGTACTTC.

J is TRBJ2-1 and V is TRBV15; 9 nucleotides match TRBD2. Germline lookup yields CDR1 LNHNV and CDR2 YYDKDF (reference sequence). The CDR3 is made up of 12 amino acids. V shed 0 bases and J 15 bases; nucleotides not matched to a gene: 3. The chain's CDR3 is CATSRDLAGRFF. The CDR3 coding sequence is TGTGCCACCAGCAGAGACCTAGCGGGACGGTTCTTC.

This chain links TRBV30 with TRBJ1-4, with D unclear. Germline lookup yields CDR1 GTSNPN and CDR2 SVGIG (reference sequence). This CDR3 has 13 amino acids. V shed 0 bases and J shed 5 bases, with 7 bases lying between them. CDR3 protein: CAWSVRENEKLFF. CDR3 DNA sequence: TGTGCCTGGAGTGTACGAGAGAATGAAAAACTGTTTTTT.

The rearrangement joins TRBV27 to TRBJ2-5; TRBD1 agrees at 8 bases. After removal of 3 bases from V and 5 bases from J, the junction contained 2 bases not matched to a gene. Germline CDR1 and CDR2: MNHEY and SMNVEV (reference sequence). CDR3 length: 13 residues. CDR3 in amino acids: CASSFRQGETQYF. CDR3 DNA sequence: TGTGCCAGCAGTTTCAGACAGGGGGAGACCCAGTACTTC.

In its sample, this clone was seen once. The V call is TRBV10-2, the J call TRBJ2-7, with TRBD1 identical over 10 bases. From germline, CDR1 is WSHSY and CDR2 SAAADI. The CDR3 has 15 amino acids. The trim removed 4 bases at V and 4 bases at J, leaving 7 bases unmatched. The CDR3 loop reads CASSVSGDRGYEQYF. The CDR3 bases are TGCGCCAGCAGTGTCTCGGGGGACAGGGGTTACGAGCAGTACTTC.

This chain uses TRBV20-1 with TRBJ2-1; 11 nucleotides align to TRBD2. The CDR3 has 15 amino acids. The ends lost 6 bases at V and 4 bases at J; junction bases unmatched: 8. The V gene's germline CDR1 is DFQATT and CDR2 SNEGSKA (reference sequence). The CDR3 protein is CSASLAGGLYNEQFF. For the CDR3, the DNA is TGCAGTGCCAGTTTAGCGGGGGGGCTTTACAATGAGCAGTTCTTC.

The rearrangement uses TRBV6-5 and TRBJ1-1; D ambiguous. CDR1 is MNHEY, CDR2 SVGAGI, per germline. This CDR3 is built from 13 residues. V dropped 8 bases and J dropped 1 base, with 11 bases sitting between them. CDR3 residues: CASETGENTEAFF. Written as DNA, the CDR3 is TGTGCCAGCGAGACCGGGGAGAACACTGAAGCTTTCTTT.

The chain couples TRBV24-1 to TRBJ2-7, with 7 positions matching TRBD1. The CDR3 runs 13 residues. Germline CDR1 reads KGHDR; CDR2 reads SFDVKD. The junction had 5 bases not matched to a gene; V was cut back by 5 bases and J by 5 bases. The CDR3 here is CATSGTGGDEQYV. The CDR3 region has the DNA TGTGCCACCAGTGGGACAGGTGGGGACGAGCAGTACGTC.